This note documents a single TCR beta chain sequence. This sample was included in a study of blood T cell repertoires in COVID-19. Study in general: The United States, Italy and Spain were the sources of the acute and convalescent COVID-19 samples. In each case, the material was cDNA or gDNA derived from T cells, B-cell-depleted T cells, or PBMCs.

Source study methods: Reference gene primer amplification gave nucleated cell count estimates. Clones were sequenced by immunoSEQ multiplex PCR, and TCRdb holds only the in-frame ones, with some missing. The V and J calls and clone size come from that table; D and trimming were worked out from the DNA. The sample comprises approximately 120,000 clones, approximately 90% of which are singletons, and approximately 19% rests with the top ten. This CDR3 has 13 residues. V lost 8 bases, J lost 0 bases, and 2 bases stayed unmatched. CDR1 and CDR2 (germline): LNHNV, YYDKDF (reference sequence). The chain couples TRBV15 to TRBJ2-3; 7 bases are a match to TRBD2. Sequencing used peripheral blood. The TCR sequence derives from a human donor with acute or convalescent COVID-19. The donor label of this sample is uncertain. The CDR3 DNA is TGTGCCACCCGGGGGGTTAGCACAGATACGCAGTATTTT. This encodes CATRGVSTDTQYF.